This record looks at one TCR beta chain sequence and its context. This entry comes from a study of CD8 T cells in Susac syndrome. The ends lost 1 base at V and 6 bases at J; junction bases unmatched: 7. This CDR3 comprises 16 residues. Germline V gives CDR1 MGHRA, CDR2 YSYEKL. Reverse transcription of about 0.45 to 1 ug RNA was carried out with random hexamers. immunoSEQ multiplex PCR amplified TCR beta CDR3 across 54 Vbeta, 13 Jbeta. TCRdb itself ran the immunoSEQ multiplex PCR reads through MiXCR, one entry per CDR3 protein. The table lists 40,000 to 55,000 distinct CDR3 sequences, approximately 92% of them singletons.

The receptor's source is a human donor in good health. The source material was CD8+ T cells from PBMCs. This chain joins TRBV4-1 and TRBJ2-2, with 8 bases aligning to TRBD1. CDR3 DNA: TGCGCCAGCAGCCAAGGGACAGGGTCTTCTTCCGGGGAGCTGTTTTTT. It yields the protein CASSQGTGSSSGELFF.